The rows below give T cell receptor beta chains drawn from one sample of a study of control samples from healthy donors and cancer patients. The repertoire was sequenced with immunoSEQ multiplex PCR; TCRdb's copy has only in-frame clones and lacks some. Here the sample spans some 150,000 clones, about 89% being singletons. The sequencing input was blood. The receptors derive from a young man in good health. Both conserved end residues are part of each CDR3. Fields, in order: clone size, D gene, V gene, J gene, CDR3 DNA, CDR3 protein. D genes are given only for firm matches. Only part of the rows carry a size: once, few, many, or a class if the clone is expanded.

clone size: NA
D gene: NA
V gene: TRBV28
J gene: TRBJ1-2
CDR3 DNA: TGTGCCAGCAGTTTACCCCAGTCGGTTAGGAGCTATGGCTACACCTTC
CDR3 protein: CASSLPQSVRSYGYTF

clone size: NA
D gene: TRBD1
V gene: TRBV18
J gene: TRBJ1-2
CDR3 DNA: TGTGCCAGCTCACCAGGACAGGGCGAAAACTATGGCTACACCTTC
CDR3 protein: CASSPGQGENYGYTF

clone size: NA
D gene: NA
V gene: TRBV7-2
J gene: TRBJ2-6
CDR3 DNA: TGTGCCAGCAGCTTAGGACTCTCTGGGGCCAACGTCCTGACTTTC
CDR3 protein: CASSLGLSGANVLTF

clone size: NA
D gene: NA
V gene: TRBV5-1
J gene: TRBJ2-5
CDR3 DNA: TGCGCCAGCAGCTTGGCCGAGGAGACCCAGTACTTC
CDR3 protein: CASSLAEETQYF

clone size: NA
D gene: TRBD2
V gene: TRBV6-2/TRBV6-3
J gene: TRBJ2-3
CDR3 DNA: TGTGCCAGCAGTTCTACGGGGGGGAGCACAGATACGCAGTATTTT
CDR3 protein: CASSSTGGSTDTQYF

clone size: NA
D gene: NA
V gene: TRBV12-5
J gene: TRBJ1-5
CDR3 DNA: TGTGCTACCAAAAAGGGAGGGGGGGATAGCAATCAGCCCCAGCATTTT
CDR3 protein: CATKKGGGDSNQPQHF

clone size: NA
D gene: TRBD2
V gene: TRBV5-5
J gene: TRBJ2-3
CDR3 DNA: TGTGCCAGCAGCCCCTGGACTAGACTTACAGATACGCAGTATTTT
CDR3 protein: CASSPWTRLTDTQYF

clone size: NA
D gene: NA
V gene: TRBV5-1
J gene: TRBJ1-2
CDR3 DNA: TGCGCCAGCAGCTTACAGGAAAATTATGGCTACACCTTC
CDR3 protein: CASSLQENYGYTF

clone size: NA
D gene: NA
V gene: TRBV5-6
J gene: TRBJ2-6
CDR3 DNA: TGTGCCAGCAGCCCCTATAACAGAGGCTCTGGGGCCAACGTCCTGACTTTC
CDR3 protein: CASSPYNRGSGANVLTF

clone size: NA
D gene: TRBD1
V gene: TRBV6-5
J gene: TRBJ1-2
CDR3 DNA: TGTGCCAGCAGGCCCACAGGGGACTATGGCTACACCTTC
CDR3 protein: CASRPTGDYGYTF

clone size: once
D gene: NA
V gene: TRBV27
J gene: TRBJ1-5
CDR3 DNA: TGTGCCAGCAGTTCAGGGCACTATCAGCCCCAGCATTTT
CDR3 protein: CASSSGHYQPQHF

clone size: NA
D gene: NA
V gene: TRBV27
J gene: TRBJ2-5
CDR3 DNA: TGTGCCAGCAGTTTAGCAGGGGCTCAAGAGACCCAGTACTTC
CDR3 protein: CASSLAGAQETQYF

clone size: NA
D gene: NA
V gene: TRBV28
J gene: TRBJ1-1
CDR3 DNA: TGTGCCAGCAGTTTACGATACGAAGCTTTCTTT
CDR3 protein: CASSLRYEAFF

clone size: once
D gene: TRBD1
V gene: TRBV5-1
J gene: TRBJ1-1
CDR3 DNA: TGCGCCAGCAGCTCCCGGACAGGGTCCAACACTGAAGCTTTCTTT
CDR3 protein: CASSSRTGSNTEAFF

clone size: NA
D gene: NA
V gene: TRBV4-3
J gene: TRBJ1-4
CDR3 DNA: TGCGCCAGCGGCCCGACAGACACCGGACGAAAACTGTTTTTT
CDR3 protein: CASGPTDTGRKLFF

clone size: NA
D gene: NA
V gene: TRBV11-2
J gene: TRBJ2-5
CDR3 DNA: TGTGCCAGCAGCTTACCCCACGTGATCCAAGAGACCCAGTACTTC
CDR3 protein: CASSLPHVIQETQYF

clone size: few
D gene: NA
V gene: TRBV9
J gene: TRBJ1-4
CDR3 DNA: TGTGCCAGCAGCGTAGGGCAGGGTGATGAAAAACTGTTTTTT
CDR3 protein: CASSVGQGDEKLFF

clone size: once
D gene: NA
V gene: TRBV3-1/TRBV3-2
J gene: TRBJ2-7
CDR3 DNA: TGTGCCAGCAGCCAAGTATCTTTTCCCAGCGGCTACGAGCAGTACTTC
CDR3 protein: CASSQVSFPSGYEQYF

clone size: NA
D gene: TRBD1
V gene: TRBV6-6
J gene: TRBJ1-1
CDR3 DNA: TGTGCCAGCAGTACAACACAGGGGGCGCCTGAAGCTTTCTTT
CDR3 protein: CASSTTQGAPEAFF

clone size: NA
D gene: NA
V gene: TRBV27
J gene: TRBJ2-2
CDR3 DNA: TGTGCCAGCAGGGACTTTGGACCCGGGGAGCTGTTTTTT
CDR3 protein: CASRDFGPGELFF

clone size: NA
D gene: TRBD1
V gene: TRBV5-5
J gene: TRBJ2-7
CDR3 DNA: TGTGCCAGCAGCTTGGCGCCTGGACAGGGGTACGAGCAGTACTTC
CDR3 protein: CASSLAPGQGYEQYF

clone size: once
D gene: TRBD1
V gene: TRBV12-3/TRBV12-4
J gene: TRBJ1-2
CDR3 DNA: TGTGCCAGCAGTTTAGGACAGGGTGGCTACACCTTC
CDR3 protein: CASSLGQGGYTF

clone size: NA
D gene: NA
V gene: TRBV7-9
J gene: TRBJ1-3
CDR3 DNA: TGTGCCAGCAGCCACAGGAGCTTCTCTGGAAACACCATATATTTT
CDR3 protein: CASSHRSFSGNTIYF

clone size: NA
D gene: NA
V gene: TRBV18
J gene: TRBJ1-5
CDR3 DNA: TGTGCCAGCTCACCCACAGGGCTCTCCAATCAGCCCCAGCATTTT
CDR3 protein: CASSPTGLSNQPQHF

clone size: NA
D gene: NA
V gene: TRBV9
J gene: TRBJ1-2
CDR3 DNA: TGTGCCAGCAGCGTAGGGGGGGCGCCCGCTAACTATGGCTACACCTTC
CDR3 protein: CASSVGGAPANYGYTF

clone size: NA
D gene: TRBD2
V gene: TRBV4-2
J gene: TRBJ2-7
CDR3 DNA: TGTGCCAGCAGCCAAGGCGGGGGGAATTACGAGCAGTACTTC
CDR3 protein: CASSQGGGNYEQYF

clone size: NA
D gene: NA
V gene: TRBV13
J gene: TRBJ1-3
CDR3 DNA: TGTGCCAGCAGCCAAGCTAGGGGAGGAAACACCATATATTTT
CDR3 protein: CASSQARGGNTIYF

clone size: NA
D gene: NA
V gene: TRBV19
J gene: TRBJ1-6
CDR3 DNA: TGTGCCAGTAGTATCAGGCAGGGAGGCAATTCACCCCTCCACTTT
CDR3 protein: CASSIRQGGNSPLHF

clone size: NA
D gene: NA
V gene: TRBV7-3
J gene: TRBJ1-1
CDR3 DNA: TGTGCCAGCAGCTTAATACGTTTGAACACTGAAGCTTTCTTT
CDR3 protein: CASSLIRLNTEAFF

clone size: NA
D gene: NA
V gene: TRBV4-2
J gene: TRBJ2-3
CDR3 DNA: TGTGCCAGCAGCCAAGCTTACGTGCATTTAAGCACAGATACGCAGTATTTT
CDR3 protein: CASSQAYVHLSTDTQYF

clone size: NA
D gene: NA
V gene: TRBV4-2
J gene: TRBJ1-2
CDR3 DNA: TGTGCCAGCAGCCAACCTGGGAATGGCTACACCTTC
CDR3 protein: CASSQPGNGYTF

clone size: NA
D gene: TRBD1
V gene: TRBV2
J gene: TRBJ2-7
CDR3 DNA: TGTGCCAGCAGTGTGGCTGAGACAGGGCTGGACGAGCAGTACTTC
CDR3 protein: CASSVAETGLDEQYF

clone size: few
D gene: NA
V gene: TRBV5-1
J gene: TRBJ1-6
CDR3 DNA: TGCGCCAGCAGCGGGGAACAGGGCTCCAATTCACCCCTCCACTTT
CDR3 protein: CASSGEQGSNSPLHF

clone size: NA
D gene: NA
V gene: TRBV6-1
J gene: TRBJ1-4
CDR3 DNA: TGTGCCAGCAGTGAATTCTGGGCTAATGAAAAACTGTTTTTT
CDR3 protein: CASSEFWANEKLFF

clone size: NA
D gene: NA
V gene: TRBV5-4
J gene: TRBJ2-3
CDR3 DNA: TGTGCCAGCAGCTTGCACCAGCGGACCACAGATACGCAGTATTTT
CDR3 protein: CASSLHQRTTDTQYF

clone size: NA
D gene: NA
V gene: TRBV3-1/TRBV3-2
J gene: TRBJ2-1
CDR3 DNA: TGTGCCAGCAGCCAAGATTACAGGGAATACAATGAGCAGTTCTTC
CDR3 protein: CASSQDYREYNEQFF

clone size: NA
D gene: NA
V gene: TRBV19
J gene: TRBJ2-2
CDR3 DNA: TGTGCCAGTAGTCAGGGGCCGAACACCGGGGAGCTGTTTTTT
CDR3 protein: CASSQGPNTGELFF

clone size: NA
D gene: TRBD1
V gene: TRBV3-1/TRBV3-2
J gene: TRBJ1-5
CDR3 DNA: TGTGCCAGCAGCCATAGAAGGACAGGGTTCAATCAGCCCCAGCATTTT
CDR3 protein: CASSHRRTGFNQPQHF

clone size: NA
D gene: NA
V gene: TRBV6-6
J gene: TRBJ1-6
CDR3 DNA: TGTGCCAGCAGTTACTCTAGTCCAGGGAATAATTCACCCCTCCACTTT
CDR3 protein: CASSYSSPGNNSPLHF

clone size: NA
D gene: TRBD2
V gene: TRBV18
J gene: TRBJ2-7
CDR3 DNA: TGTGCCAGCTCAGAGCGGGGGGCCTCCTACGAGCAGTACTTC
CDR3 protein: CASSERGASYEQYF

clone size: NA
D gene: NA
V gene: TRBV11-2
J gene: TRBJ1-3
CDR3 DNA: TGTGCCAGCAGCCCCCCGGGGTTTTCTGGAGGAAACACCATATATTTT
CDR3 protein: CASSPPGFSGGNTIYF

clone size: NA
D gene: TRBD2
V gene: TRBV3-1/TRBV3-2
J gene: TRBJ2-3
CDR3 DNA: TGTGCCAGCAGCCCCTGGACTAGAGGCACAGATACGCAGTATTTT
CDR3 protein: CASSPWTRGTDTQYF